What follows are 19 T cell receptor beta chains derived from one specimen sequenced in a study of cytomegalovirus exposure and HLA in healthy donors. PCR primers comprised 60 Vbeta and 13 Jbeta primers. Sequenced by immunoSEQ multiplex PCR; TCRdb stores in-frame clones only, minus some. The sample records about 130,000 clones, 73% being singletons. The material sequenced was PBMCs. These receptors originate from a man aged 55 to 69 in good health and CMV-seropositive.

The chain uses TRBV5-1 and TRBJ2-1; 8 nucleotides agree with TRBD1. The CDR3 is made up of 15 amino acids. V lost 2 bases to trimming and J lost 5 bases; unmatched junction nucleotides: 6. CDR1 and CDR2 (germline): SGHRS, YFSETQ. CDR3 amino acids: CASSLLDRVNNEQFF. The CDR3 region has the DNA TGCGCCAGCAGCTTATTGGACAGGGTCAACAATGAGCAGTTCTTC. Full variable domain (remainder filled in from reference TRBV5-1 and TRBJ2-1): KAGVTQTPRYLIKTRGQQVTLSCSPISGHRSVSWYQQTPGQGLQFLFEYFSETQRNKGNFPGRFSGRQFSNSRSEMNVSTLELGDSALYLCASSLLDRVNNEQFFGPGTRLTVL.

This clone was seen a handful of times. The V gene is TRBV5-1, the J gene TRBJ2-7, with a weak D call TRBD1 (6 bases). The CDR3 is 13 amino acids. Germline assignment: CDR1 SGHRS and CDR2 YFSETQ. Deletions cut 1 base from V and 7 bases from J, with 12 bases between. CDR3 region: CASSLMGASEQYF. Written as DNA, the CDR3 is TGCGCCAGCAGCTTGATGGGGGCATCTGAGCAGTACTTC.

The chain uses TRBV2 and TRBJ2-3, with 7 bases matching TRBD2. Germline V CDR1 and CDR2: SNHLY, FYNNEI. The CDR3 is 14 amino acids. V lost 6 bases to trimming and J lost 1 base; unmatched junction nucleotides: 4. CDR3 in amino acids: CASRLAGGTDTQYF. For the CDR3, the DNA is TGTGCCAGCAGGCTGGCGGGAGGCACAGATACGCAGTATTTT.

This sequence joins TRBV18 and TRBJ1-1, with TRBD1 matching 7 bases. CDR1 is KGHSH and CDR2 is LQKENI in the germline V gene. CDR3 length: 14 residues. V dropped 3 bases and J dropped 1; count of bases not matched to a gene: 2. This CDR3 reads CASSPGTANTEAFF. The CDR3 nucleotides are TGTGCCAGCTCACCCGGGACAGCGAACACTGAAGCTTTCTTT.

This clone was found a few times. The chain couples TRBV6-1 to TRBJ2-3; 14 positions match TRBD2. Germline V lookup: CDR1 MNHNS, CDR2 SASEGT. The V and J ends lost 4 bases and 4 bases, in that order; junction bases with no gene match: 1. The CDR3 loop spans 15 amino acids. The CDR3 nucleotides are TGTGCCAGCAGTGGACTAGCGGGGGGGCCAGATACGCAGTATTTT. Translated: CASSGLAGGPDTQYF.

The chain employs TRBV10-3 and TRBJ1-5, with 7 bases that match TRBD1. The junction had 13 bases not matched to a gene; V was cut back by 10 bases and J by 7 bases. The CDR3 extends over 14 amino acids. Germline CDR1 ENHRY, CDR2 SYGVKD. The CDR3 nucleotides read TGTGCCACGGCCGGGACAGTGAATCAACAGCCCCAGCATTTT. Residues: CATAGTVNQQPQHF.

This clone was counted a few times. The chain is built from TRBV30 and TRBJ1-2; 10 nucleotides agree with TRBD1. CDR1 and CDR2 (germline): GTSNPN, SVGIG (reference sequence). The CDR3 length is 12 residues. V was pared by 5 bases and J by 8 bases, with 5 bases of the junction left unmatched. CDR3 amino acids: CAWDRGQGGYTF. CDR3 in DNA: TGTGCCTGGGACAGGGGGCAGGGAGGCTACACCTTC. The full variable domain, rest sourced from reference TRBV30 and TRBJ1-2, is SQTIHQWPATLVQPVGSPLSLECTVEGTSNPNLYWYRQAAGRGLQLLFYSVGIGQISSEVPQNLSASRPQDRQFILSSKKLLLSDSGFYLCAWDRGQGGYTFGSGTRLTVV.

This chain connects TRBV7-6 to TRBJ2-2; 7 bases match TRBD1. The J segment lost 4 bases and the V segment lost 6 bases, leaving 8 bases of the junction unmatched. There are 15 residues in the CDR3. Germline values: CDR1 SGHVS, CDR2 FNYEAQ. For the CDR3, the DNA is TGTGCCAGCAGTTCAGGGGGTACACTCACCGGGGAGCTGTTTTTT. It codes for CASSSGGTLTGELFF.

V gene TRBV7-3 combines with J gene TRBJ2-1, with D possibly matching TRBD1 (5 bases). Germline loops: CDR1 SGHTA, CDR2 FQGTGA. The CDR3 consists of 12 residues. Trimming stripped 4 bases from V and 9 bases from J, with 10 bases between. DNA of the CDR3: TGTGCCAGCAGCTCAAGGGGATCTGAGCAGTTCTTC. Protein sequence: CASSSRGSEQFF.

This chain connects TRBV11-2 to TRBJ2-7, with D maybe TRBD1 (6 bases). CDR3 length equals 17 residues. The germline V and J ends were trimmed by 4 bases and 0 bases, with 19 bases remaining between them. The germline CDR1 and CDR2 sequences are SGHAT and FQNNGV. DNA of the CDR3: TGTGCCAGCAGCTCCTTATTGGGGGCGCCTAGCTCCTACGAGCAGTACTTC. Protein product: CASSSLLGAPSSYEQYF.

The CDR3 bases are TGTGCCATCAGTGGCGGGGGGGCAATGGGAGAGACCCAGTACTTC. Its translation is CAISGGGAMGETQYF. This chain joins TRBV10-3 and TRBJ2-5; TRBD2 agrees at 9 bases. Germline V gives CDR1 ENHRY, CDR2 SYGVKD. With 4 bases clipped from V and 4 bases from J, the junction kept 7 bases outside the gene matches. This CDR3 is built from 15 residues.

A few counts support this clone. V usage is TRBV28 and J usage is TRBJ1-2; D not certain. The CDR3 spans 13 residues. Germline CDR1 is MDHEN and CDR2 is SYDVKM. Between the trimmed V and J ends, which lost 8 bases and 7 bases, there was a span of 17 bases. The CDR3 sequence is CASDPPGLSGYTF. The CDR3 DNA sequence: TGTGCCAGCGACCCACCAGGATTATCTGGCTACACCTTC.

This clone was detected only a few times. The V call is TRBV5-1, the J call TRBJ2-3; D call uncertain. The CDR3 runs to 13 residues. In germline, CDR1 is SGHRS, CDR2 YFSETQ. Deletions cut 4 bases from V and 2 bases from J, with 8 bases between. For the CDR3, the DNA is TGCGCCAGCAGCCCTCTAAACACAGATACGCAGTATTTT. Protein: CASSPLNTDTQYF.

The V and J genes are TRBV6-1 and TRBJ2-4; D remains ambiguous. The germline V gene encodes CDR1 MNHNS and CDR2 SASEGT. CDR3 length: 14 amino acids. V lost 0 bases, J lost 8 bases, and 11 bases lay in between. CDR3 in amino acids: CASSEATTADIQYF. For the CDR3, the DNA is TGTGCCAGCAGTGAAGCAACTACTGCTGACATTCAGTACTTC.

This clone was detected once. The chain is built from TRBV4-1 and TRBJ1-6; D is undetermined. This CDR3 comprises 16 residues. From germline, CDR1 is MGHRA and CDR2 YSYEKL. The ends were cut back, 0 bases at V and 7 bases at J, with 13 bases in the middle. CDR3 sequence reads: CASSQDSDSWNSPLHF. CDR3 sequence (DNA): TGCGCCAGCAGCCAAGATTCAGATTCGTGGAATTCACCCCTCCACTTT.

V gene TRBV27 combines with J gene TRBJ2-5; the match to TRBD2 covers 13 bases. Per germline, CDR1 MNHEY and CDR2 SMNVEV (reference sequence). After removal of 3 bases from V and 4 bases from J, the junction contained 2 bases not matched to a gene. The CDR3 extends over 15 amino acids. CDR3 DNA sequence: TGTGCCAGCAGTTTCGGACTAGCGGGGGTAGAGACCCAGTACTTC. Translation: CASSFGLAGVETQYF.

V usage is TRBV6-6 and J usage is TRBJ1-5; D perhaps matches TRBD1 (5 bases). Trimming pared 4 bases from V and 7 bases from J, leaving 14 bases between. The CDR3 is made up of 14 amino acids. CDR1 MNHNY and CDR2 SVGAGI come from the germline V gene (reference sequence). CDR3 nucleotide sequence: TGTGCCAGCAGTTTGGTAGGGGTAAGGCAGCCCCAGCATTTT. It codes for CASSLVGVRQPQHF.

This sequence joins TRBV4-2 and TRBJ2-3; D is possibly TRBD1 (6 bases). This CDR3 has 15 residues. Per germline, CDR1 LGHNA and CDR2 YNFKEQ. V was trimmed by 0 bases and J by 6 bases, leaving 13 bases between them. The CDR3 loop reads CASSQDPQGLDTQYF. CDR3 nucleotide sequence: TGTGCCAGCAGCCAAGACCCGCAGGGGTTGGATACGCAGTATTTT.

This clone has just a few counts. This chain links TRBV28 with TRBJ2-2; tentative D call: TRBD2 (6 bases). The germline V gene has CDR1 MDHEN and CDR2 SYDVKM. Between the trimmed V and J ends, which lost 5 bases and 5 bases, there was a span of 15 bases. The length of the CDR3 is 15 residues. The CDR3 loop is CASSLGTLKTGELFF. The CDR3 bases are TGTGCCAGCAGTCTCGGGACTCTAAAGACCGGGGAGCTGTTTTTT.